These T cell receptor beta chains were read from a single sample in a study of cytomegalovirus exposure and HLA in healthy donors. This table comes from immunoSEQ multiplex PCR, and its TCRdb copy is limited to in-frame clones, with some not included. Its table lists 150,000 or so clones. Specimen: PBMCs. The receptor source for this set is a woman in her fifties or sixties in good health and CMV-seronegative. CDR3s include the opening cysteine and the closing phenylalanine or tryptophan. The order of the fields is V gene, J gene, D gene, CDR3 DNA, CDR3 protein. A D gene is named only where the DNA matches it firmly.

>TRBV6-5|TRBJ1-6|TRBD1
TGTGCCAGCACCCCGGGACAGGGGATTTCACCCCTCCACTTT
CASTPGQGISPLHF
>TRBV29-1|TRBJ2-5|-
TGCAGCGTTCTAACCGGGGAGACCCAGTACTTC
CSVLTGETQYF
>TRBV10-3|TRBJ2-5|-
TGTGCCATCAGTGAGTCGAGACTAACGGAGACCCAGTACTTC
CAISESRLTETQYF
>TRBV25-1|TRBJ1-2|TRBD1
TGTGCCAGCGGGGACAGGGACGGCTATGGCTACACCTTC
CASGDRDGYGYTF
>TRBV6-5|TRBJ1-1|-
TGTGCCAGCAGTTCTCCCCTCGCCAGCACTGAAGCTTTCTTT
CASSSPLASTEAFF
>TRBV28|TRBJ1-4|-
TGTGCCAGCAGTTTGGTAGGGGGTAATGAAAAACTGTTTTTT
CASSLVGGNEKLFF
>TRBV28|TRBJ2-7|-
TGTGCCAGCAGTTCTCCGGGACAAAGCTACGAGCAGTACTTC
CASSSPGQSYEQYF
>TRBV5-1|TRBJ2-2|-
TGCGCCAGCATCCCCACCACAGGGAACACCGGGGAGCTGTTTTTT
CASIPTTGNTGELFF
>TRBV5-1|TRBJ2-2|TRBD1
TGCGCCAGCAGCAGGGACAGGGGGTCCACGGCCGGGGAGCTGTTTTTT
CASSRDRGSTAGELFF
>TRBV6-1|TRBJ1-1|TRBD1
TGTGCCAGCAGTGGACAGGGGGACACTGAAGCTTTCTTT
CASSGQGDTEAFF
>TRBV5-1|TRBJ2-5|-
TGCGCCAGCAGCTCGGGGGGCAGGGAGAGCCAAGAGACCCAGTACTTC
CASSSGGRESQETQYF
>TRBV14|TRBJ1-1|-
TGTGCCAGCAGCCGGACAGTACCGAACACTGAAGCTTTCTTT
CASSRTVPNTEAFF
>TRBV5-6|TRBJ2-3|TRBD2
TGTGCCAGCAGATCCAGCGGGGCCTTCACAGATACGCAGTATTTT
CASRSSGAFTDTQYF
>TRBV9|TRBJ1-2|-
TGTGCCAGCAGCGTAGTGGCAGCTAACTATGGCTACACCTTC
CASSVVAANYGYTF
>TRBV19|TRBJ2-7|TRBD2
TGTGCCAGTAGTACATCAGCGGGGGGCTACGAGCAGTACTTC
CASSTSAGGYEQYF
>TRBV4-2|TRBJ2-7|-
TGTGCCAGCAGCCAAGTTTCAGCGGACTCCTACGAGCAGTACTTC
CASSQVSADSYEQYF
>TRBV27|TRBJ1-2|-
TGTGCCAGCAGTCCCTCAGGGCAGACACATGGCTACACCTTC
CASSPSGQTHGYTF
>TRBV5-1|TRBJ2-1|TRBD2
TGCGCCAGCAGCTTGCAGGCGGCGGGAGGAACATACAATGAGCAGTTCTTC
CASSLQAAGGTYNEQFF
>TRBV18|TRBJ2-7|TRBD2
TGTGCCAGCTCGCCGGGACTAGCGGGGACCTACGAGCAGTACTTC
CASSPGLAGTYEQYF
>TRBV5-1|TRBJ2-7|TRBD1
TGCGCCAGCAGCTCAAGCCGGGACAGGAGCTCCTACGAGCAGTACTTC
CASSSSRDRSSYEQYF
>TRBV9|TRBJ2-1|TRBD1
TGTGCCAGCAGCTTGCCCTATGGACAGGGTTCCTACAATGAGCAGTTCTTC
CASSLPYGQGSYNEQFF
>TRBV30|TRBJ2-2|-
TGTGCTGCGGTAACCGAGCGCGGGGAGCTGTTTTTT
CAAVTERGELFF
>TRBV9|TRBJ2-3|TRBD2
TGTGCCAGCAGCATCGACCCGGGACTAGCGGGAGGGGGCTTCAATACGCAGTATTTT
CASSIDPGLAGGGFNTQYF
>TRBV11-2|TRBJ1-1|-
TGTGCCAGCAGCTCCGGTCCATTGAACACTGAAGCTTTCTTT
CASSSGPLNTEAFF
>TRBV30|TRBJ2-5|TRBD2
TGTGCCTGGGCTAGCGGGGGGGCCGGGGAGACCCAGTACTTC
CAWASGGAGETQYF
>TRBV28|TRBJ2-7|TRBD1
TGTGCCAGCAGTTTTAGGGGGCTTTCCTACGAGCAGTACTTC
CASSFRGLSYEQYF
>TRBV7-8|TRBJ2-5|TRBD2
TGTGCCAGCAGCTTAGCGGTTGATTGGACTAGCGGGACAGGTACCCAAGAGACCCAGTACTTC
CASSLAVDWTSGTGTQETQYF
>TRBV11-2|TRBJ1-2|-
TGTGCCAGCAGCTGGGGCCGCGCTGTTAACTATGGCTACACCTTC
CASSWGRAVNYGYTF
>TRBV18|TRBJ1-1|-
TGTGCCAGCTCACTCCAAGGGGGGGCGTTCCTTGAAGCTTTCTTT
CASSLQGGAFLEAFF
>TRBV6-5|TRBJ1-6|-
TGTGCCAGCAGTTACTCGAGGGCCGGGAATTCACCCCTCCACTTT
CASSYSRAGNSPLHF
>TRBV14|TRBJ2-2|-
TGTGCCAGCAGCCAAGTGGGCAGGGCGAACACCGGGGAGCTGTTTTTT
CASSQVGRANTGELFF
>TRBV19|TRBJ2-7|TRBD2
TGTGCCAGTAGTACCGCGGGAGGGGTTCCCGAGCAGTACTTC
CASSTAGGVPEQYF
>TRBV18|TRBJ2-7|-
TGTGCCAGCTCCCGAGGACAGCTGGGTGGCGAGCAGTACTTC
CASSRGQLGGEQYF
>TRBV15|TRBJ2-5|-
TGTGCCACCAGCAGAGCGGAGGTGGCCCAAGAGACCCAGTACTTC
CATSRAEVAQETQYF
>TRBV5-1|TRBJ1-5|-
TGCGCCAGCAGCTCAGACAGCGAAAAGGGGCCCCAGCATTTT
CASSSDSEKGPQHF
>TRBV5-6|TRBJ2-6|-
TGTGCCAGCAGCCCTTGGCTGGCCCGTCTGGCTGGGGCCAACGTCCTGACTTTC
CASSPWLARLAGANVLTF
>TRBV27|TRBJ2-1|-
TGTGCCAGCAGTTCGGTAATCAATGAGCAGTTCTTC
CASSSVINEQFF
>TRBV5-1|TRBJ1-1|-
TGCGCCAGCAGCCCGACAGGGAACACTGAAGCTTTCTTT
CASSPTGNTEAFF
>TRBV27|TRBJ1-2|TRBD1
TGTGCCAGCAGCCCTGGACAGGGGGCCGTCTATGGCTACACCTTC
CASSPGQGAVYGYTF
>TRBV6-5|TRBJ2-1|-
TGTGCCAGCACTACAAAAGGACAGGAGCAGTTCTTC
CASTTKGQEQFF
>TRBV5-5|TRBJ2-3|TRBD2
TGTGCCAGCAGCAAACCGGGACTAGCGGGAGGGTCGCCCACAGATACGCAGTATTTT
CASSKPGLAGGSPTDTQYF
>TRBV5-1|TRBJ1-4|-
TGCGCCAGCAGCTTGGGCGGGTACCCTTCGAATGAAAAACTGTTTTTT
CASSLGGYPSNEKLFF
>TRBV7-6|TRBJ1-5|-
TGTGCCAGCAGCTTAGCGTCGGGGGTCAATCAGCCCCAGCATTTT
CASSLASGVNQPQHF
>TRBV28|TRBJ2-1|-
TGTGCCAGCAGTTTAGGGGGGGCAATCTACAATGAGCAGTTCTTC
CASSLGGAIYNEQFF
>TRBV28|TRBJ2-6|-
TGTGCCAGCAGTTGGACTTCTGGGGCCAACGTCCTGACTTTC
CASSWTSGANVLTF
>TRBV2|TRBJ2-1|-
TGTGCCAGCCCGGGACTCGGAAAGTACAATGAGCAGTTCTTC
CASPGLGKYNEQFF
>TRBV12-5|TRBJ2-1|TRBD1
TGTGCTAGTGGTCCAGGGACAGGGATCAATGAGCAGTTCTTC
CASGPGTGINEQFF
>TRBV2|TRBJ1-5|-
TGTGCCAGCAGTTACGGGGTTCAGCCCCAGCATTTT
CASSYGVQPQHF
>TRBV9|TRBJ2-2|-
TGTGCCAGCAGCGTAGGAGGAGGATACACCGGGGAGCTGTTTTTT
CASSVGGGYTGELFF
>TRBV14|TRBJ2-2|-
TGTGCCAGCAGGAGAGGAAACACCGGGGAGCTGTTTTTT
CASRRGNTGELFF
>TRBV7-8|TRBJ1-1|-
TGTGCCAGCAGCTTAGCGGGCGGGCAGAACACTGAAGCTTTCTTT
CASSLAGGQNTEAFF
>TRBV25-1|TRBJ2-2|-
TGTGCCAGCAGCCGGACAGAGAACACCGGGGAGCTGTTTTTT
CASSRTENTGELFF
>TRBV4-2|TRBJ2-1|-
TGTGCCAGCAGCCAAGTAATCAGGGGCGATGAGCAGTTCTTC
CASSQVIRGDEQFF
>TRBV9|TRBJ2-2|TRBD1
TGTGCCAGCAGCGTAGCCGGGACAGGTCACGCCGGGGAGCTGTTTTTT
CASSVAGTGHAGELFF
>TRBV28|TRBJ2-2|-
TGTGCCAGCAGTTCCGTCAGGACCGGGGAGCTGTTTTTT
CASSSVRTGELFF
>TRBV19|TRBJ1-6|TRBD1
TGTGCCAGTAGGGTCATCACCGGGACAGCCCGTAATTCACCCCTCCACTTT
CASRVITGTARNSPLHF
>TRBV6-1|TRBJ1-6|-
TGTGCCAGCAGTGAAGCGCGGTCGGGGATTTCACCCCTCCACTTT
CASSEARSGISPLHF
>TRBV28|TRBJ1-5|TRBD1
TGTGCCAGCAGTTGGACAGGGATTTCTTTTGATAGCAATCAGCCCCAGCATTTT
CASSWTGISFDSNQPQHF
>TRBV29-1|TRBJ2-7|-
TGCAGCGTTGTGGGGCGAGAGTACGAGCAGTACTTC
CSVVGREYEQYF